A selection of T cell receptor beta chains follows, all from one sample in a study of ipilimumab plus nivolumab after autologous stem cell transplantation. Assay: immunoSEQ multiplex PCR; the TCRdb copy retains only in-frame clones and omits some. The table includes about 43,000 clones, roughly 88% detected once. The source material was PBMCs, sampled in a trial of ipilimumab plus nivolumab as post-transplant consolidation. The receptors were sampled from a male donor with multiple myeloma. The CDR3 runs from the conserved cysteine through the conserved F or W. The D gene is left open where the match is weak. Clone size is given for some rows only: seen once, a few or many times, or a class if the clone is expanded.

J gene	V gene	D gene	clone size	CDR3 protein	CDR3 DNA
TRBJ2-5	TRBV5-1	TRBD2	-	CASSWAGTSGGTETQYF	TGCGCCAGCAGCTGGGCCGGGACTAGCGGGGGCACCGAGACCCAGTACTTC
TRBJ1-6	TRBV30	-	-	CAWGRVDSPLHF	TGTGCCTGGGGTCGGGTCGATTCACCCCTCCACTTT
TRBJ1-1	TRBV6-5	TRBD1	-	CASSPRTGLNTEAFF	TGTGCCAGCAGTCCGAGGACAGGGCTTAACACTGAAGCTTTCTTT
TRBJ1-1	TRBV18	-	-	CASSPREAGDAEAFF	TGTGCCAGCTCACCACGGGAGGCAGGGGACGCTGAAGCTTTCTTT
TRBJ1-5	TRBV27	-	-	CASSGQAGNQPQHF	TGTGCCAGCAGTGGGCAGGCCGGGAATCAGCCCCAGCATTTT
TRBJ1-1	TRBV5-1	TRBD1	once	CASSLWDRNTEAFF	TGCGCCAGCAGCCTTTGGGACAGGAACACTGAAGCTTTCTTT
TRBJ1-1	TRBV6-5	-	-	CASPGGGGTEAFF	TGTGCCTCACCGGGTGGAGGGGGCACTGAAGCTTTCTTT
TRBJ2-7	TRBV10-3	TRBD1	-	CAISEGQGDEQYF	TGTGCCATCAGTGAGGGACAGGGTGACGAGCAGTACTTC
TRBJ1-3	TRBV7-6	-	-	CASSLALGVAGNTIYF	TGTGCCAGCAGCTTAGCGTTGGGGGTAGCGGGAAACACCATATATTTT
TRBJ1-5	TRBV21-1	-	-	CASSKETGGASNQPQHF	TGTGCCAGCAGCAAAGAGACAGGGGGCGCAAGCAATCAGCCCCAGCATTTT
TRBJ1-4	TRBV7-9	TRBD1	-	CASSLLWTGATNEKLFF	TGTGCCAGCAGCTTATTATGGACAGGGGCAACTAATGAAAAACTGTTTTTT
TRBJ1-4	TRBV7-9	-	-	CASSSRQSDEKLFF	TGTGCCAGCAGCTCCAGACAGAGCGATGAAAAACTGTTTTTT
TRBJ2-7	TRBV7-8	-	-	CASSSQIRTVSSYEQYF	TGTGCCAGCAGCTCTCAGATCCGGACAGTCAGCTCCTACGAGCAGTACTTC
TRBJ1-4	TRBV6-5	-	-	CASSYSWGAEKLFF	TGTGCCAGCAGTTACTCATGGGGGGCTGAAAAACTGTTTTTT
TRBJ2-7	TRBV7-2	-	-	CASSLESYVPDWRAYEQYF	TGTGCCAGCAGCTTAGAATCCTACGTCCCGGACTGGAGGGCCTACGAGCAGTACTTC
TRBJ2-1	TRBV7-2	-	-	CASNWGGFDEQFF	TGTGCCAGCAACTGGGGCGGATTCGATGAGCAGTTCTTC
TRBJ1-1	TRBV28	-	-	CASSSTVNTEAFF	TGTGCCAGCAGTTCAACAGTGAACACTGAAGCTTTCTTT
TRBJ2-7	TRBV6-5	-	-	CASSPGTRFAYEQYF	TGTGCCAGCAGCCCTGGGACACGGTTCGCCTACGAGCAGTACTTC
TRBJ2-3	TRBV19	-	-	CASSIRLGAGVYDTQYF	TGTGCCAGTAGTATACGCCTCGGGGCCGGCGTCTATGATACGCAGTATTTT
TRBJ1-5	TRBV6-1	-	-	CASSEEDSRTQPQHF	TGTGCCAGCAGTGAAGAGGACAGCCGGACGCAGCCCCAGCATTTT
TRBJ1-5	TRBV6-5	-	-	CASSYEGGNNQPQHF	TGTGCCAGCAGTTACGAGGGGGGGAACAATCAGCCCCAGCATTTT
TRBJ2-1	TRBV10-1	TRBD2	-	CASSENLAGDAEQFF	TGCGCCAGCAGTGAGAACCTAGCGGGAGATGCTGAGCAGTTCTTC
TRBJ2-1	TRBV4-1	TRBD2	-	CASSRLAGVTRDEQFF	TGCGCCAGCAGCCGACTAGCGGGGGTCACTAGGGATGAGCAGTTCTTC
TRBJ1-3	TRBV5-1	TRBD1	once	CASRFGQASGNTIYF	TGCGCCAGCAGATTCGGACAGGCCTCTGGAAACACCATATATTTT
TRBJ1-3	TRBV5-5	-	-	CASRLRGPELSSGNTIYF	TGTGCCAGCAGGTTGCGGGGGCCAGAGCTGAGCTCTGGAAACACCATATATTTT
TRBJ1-2	TRBV29-1	-	few	CSALTVGQYGYTF	TGCAGCGCCCTTACGGTCGGACAGTATGGCTACACCTTC